A single sample is the source of the 23 T cell receptor beta chains below, sequenced in a study of OX40 agonist ivuxolimab in advanced cancers. Libraries were prepared by immunoSEQ multiplex PCR; TCRdb keeps only in-frame clonotypes and omits some of them. The table shows 36,000 or so clones, with about 85% occurring only once. Source: CD4+ or CD8+ T cells sorted from blood, taken in a trial of the OX40 agonist ivuxolimab. The receptors here all came from an adult with an advanced solid tumor such as melanoma, head and neck, liver or kidney cancer.

The chain joins TRBV7-8 to TRBJ2-5; tentatively, D is TRBD1 (6 bases). TRBJ2-7 explains the end of the DNA better; the J call may be wrong. The germline CDR1 and CDR2 sequences are SGHVS and FQNEAQ. CDR3 length: 15 amino acids. DNA of the CDR3: TGTGCCAGCAGCTTAGCGTTGGGGGCCACCTACGAGCAGTACTTC. It yields the protein CASSLALGATYEQYF.

This chain uses TRBV11-2 with TRBJ2-7, with 8 nucleotides matching TRBD2. The V segment lost 1 base and the J segment 10 bases; nucleotides outside the gene matches: 9. The CDR3 is made up of 14 amino acids. Germline loops: CDR1 SGHAT, CDR2 FQNNGV. CDR3 sequence (DNA): TGTGCCAGCAGCTTAGGAACTAGCGGCTGGGATCAGTACTTC. Protein product: CASSLGTSGWDQYF.

The chain is built from TRBV2 and TRBJ2-7; 7 bases match TRBD1. CDR1 and CDR2 from the germline V gene are SNHLY and FYNNEI. The CDR3 loop spans 15 amino acids. The junction had 10 bases not matched to a gene; V was cut back by 6 bases and J by 2 bases. The DNA of the CDR3 is TGTGCCAGCAGCCATCCCGGGACAGAGACCTACGAGCAGTACTTC. Translating gives CASSHPGTETYEQYF.

J is TRBJ2-7 and V is TRBV10-3, with a possible D match to TRBD2 (6 bases). The CDR3 length is 14 residues. Trimming cost V 9 bases and J 1 base, with 16 bases left between them. Germline values: CDR1 ENHRY, CDR2 SYGVKD. CDR3 residues: CAMGRGKGSYEQYF. CDR3 nucleotides: TGTGCCATGGGTCGGGGGAAAGGGTCCTACGAGCAGTACTTC.

The gene calls are TRBV21-1 and TRBJ2-5; the D segment call TRBD2 is taken from the table without a DNA check. TRBV21-1 is a pseudogene. The CDR3 totals 18 residues. The CDR3 sequence: CASSKLDRYRGGEETQYF. The CDR3 DNA reads TGTGCCAGCAGCAAATTGGACAGGTATCGCGGGGGGGAGGAGACCCAGTACTTC.

J is TRBJ2-7 and V is TRBV5-5; D unresolved. The CDR3 has 14 amino acids. The V and J ends lost 0 bases and 0 bases respectively, with 7 bases between them. Germline lookup yields CDR1 SGHKS and CDR2 YYEKEE (reference sequence). CDR3 residues: CASSLEWGSYEQYF. The CDR3 nucleotides read TGTGCCAGCAGCTTGGAGTGGGGCTCCTACGAGCAGTACTTC.

This chain links TRBV11-1 with TRBJ1-1, with TRBD1 matching over 9 bases. V gave up 2 bases and J gave up 1 base; unmatched junction bases: 2. CDR3 size: 15 residues. Germline V CDR1 and CDR2: SGHAT, FQDESV (reference sequence). CDR3 region: CASSLTGGWNTEAFF. As DNA, the CDR3 is TGTGCCAGCAGCTTAACAGGGGGCTGGAACACTGAAGCTTTCTTT.

The V call is TRBV2, the J call TRBJ1-5; D call uncertain. The V and J ends lost 5 bases and 9 bases respectively, with 11 bases between them. The CDR3 runs to 12 residues. Germline assignment: CDR1 SNHLY and CDR2 FYNNEI. The CDR3 coding sequence is TGTGCCAGCAGTATAATGGGCAGGCCCCAGCATTTT. This codes for CASSIMGRPQHF. Full variable domain (outside the CDR3, taken from reference TRBV2 and TRBJ1-5): EPEVTQTPSHQVTQMGQEVILRCVPISNHLYFYWYRQILGQKVEFLVSFYNNEISEKSEIFDDQFSVERPDGSNFTLKIRSTKLEDSAMYFCASSIMGRPQHFGDGTRLSIL.

The chain uses TRBV30 and TRBJ1-3; D uncertain. The CDR3 consists of 14 residues. V was pared by 4 bases and J by 3 bases, with 13 bases between. Germline loops: CDR1 GTSNPN, CDR2 SVGIG (reference sequence). CDR3 sequence (DNA): TGTGCCTGGACTCCTCCGGGGTTTGGAAACACCATATATTTT. It yields the protein CAWTPPGFGNTIYF.

This chain uses TRBV5-1 with TRBJ2-7; D is uncertain. Trimming stripped 1 base from V and 5 bases from J, with 16 bases between. The CDR3 has 15 residues. The germline CDR1 and CDR2 sequences are SGHRS and YFSETQ. CDR3 sequence reads: CASSLLRTAPHEQYF. CDR3 coding DNA: TGCGCCAGCAGCTTGCTAAGGACCGCCCCCCACGAGCAGTACTTC.

This chain links TRBV28 with TRBJ2-7; the D gene is possibly TRBD1 (6 bases). Germline V CDR1 and CDR2: MDHEN, SYDVKM. The ends were cut back, 6 bases at V and 2 bases at J, with 14 bases in the middle. This CDR3 spans 14 amino acids. The CDR3 coding sequence is TGTGCCAGCAGCAACCGGGACAAGACCTACGAGCAGTACTTC. Its translation: CASSNRDKTYEQYF.

This chain joins TRBV6-5 and TRBJ1-2, with 7 nucleotides matching TRBD1. Trimming removed 10 bases from V and 0 bases from J; junction bases left unmatched: 8. This CDR3 comprises 14 residues. The V gene's germline CDR1 is MNHEY and CDR2 SVGAGI. The CDR3 reads CATTDRPANYGYTF. CDR3 nucleotide sequence: TGTGCCACCACGGACAGGCCCGCTAACTATGGCTACACCTTC.

J is TRBJ2-6 and V is TRBV28; possibly TRBD2 for D (6 bases). V shed 10 bases and J shed 2 bases, with 15 bases lying between them. The CDR3 loop spans 15 amino acids. CDR1 and CDR2 from the germline V gene are MDHEN and SYDVKM. The CDR3 sequence: CATRVAGPGANVLTF. CDR3 nucleotides: TGTGCCACCCGTGTCGCGGGGCCTGGGGCCAACGTCCTGACTTTC. Drawing the rest from reference TRBV28 and TRBJ2-6, the complete variable domain is DVKVTQSSRYLVKRTGEKVFLECVQDMDHENMFWYRQDPGLGLRLIYFSYDVKMKEKGDIPEGYSVSREKKERFSLILESASTNQTSMYLCATRVAGPGANVLTFGAGSRLTVL.

The J gene is TRBJ2-1, the V gene TRBV6-6, with D tentatively TRBD1 (5 bases). The germline CDR1 and CDR2 sequences are MNHNY and SVGAGI (reference sequence). The CDR3 sequence is 12 residues long. V gave up 4 bases and J gave up 8 bases, with 9 bases separating them. For the CDR3, the DNA is TGTGCCAGCAGTTTTAGGGGCCATGAGCAGTTCTTC. This translates into CASSFRGHEQFF.

The chain joins TRBV7-9 to TRBJ2-7, with D possibly matching TRBD2 (6 bases). The CDR3 is made up of 13 amino acids. Trimming cost V 1 base and J 6 bases, with 10 bases left between them. CDR1 is SEHNR, CDR2 FQNEAQ, per germline (reference sequence). This CDR3 is CASSLDWGGEQYF. CDR3 sequence (DNA): TGTGCCAGCAGCTTAGACTGGGGAGGCGAGCAGTACTTC.

The chain has TRBV18 and TRBJ2-7; 7 positions agree with TRBD1. The trim removed 3 bases at V and 4 bases at J, leaving 24 bases unmatched. Germline V gene data show CDR1 as KGHSH and CDR2 as LQKENI. The CDR3 has 20 amino acids. CDR3 protein: CASSPGLWDSPVVWPYEQYF. For the CDR3, the DNA is TGTGCCAGCTCACCTGGTTTGTGGGACAGCCCCGTTGTTTGGCCATACGAGCAGTACTTC.

This clone has only one observation. V usage is TRBV6-4 and J usage is TRBJ1-5, with 8 bases fitting TRBD1. V shed 5 bases, J shed 7 bases, and the junction held 10 bases outside the gene matches. CDR1 is MRHNA, CDR2 SNTAGT, per germline. This CDR3 is built from 15 residues. The DNA for the CDR3 is TGTGCCAGCAGTAAAATCAGGGGGCGCAGCCAGCCCCAGCATTTT. Translating it yields CASSKIRGRSQPQHF.

The chain recombines TRBV6-6 with TRBJ2-7; D unclear. The V end lost 0 bases, the J end lost 3 bases, and 9 bases lay between the germline ends. The CDR3 totals 14 residues. The germline V gene encodes CDR1 MNHNY and CDR2 SVGAGI (reference sequence). In DNA form, the CDR3 reads TGTGCCAGCAGTTACTCGGACCGAGGCTACGAGCAGTACTTC. Amino acids: CASSYSDRGYEQYF.

V usage is TRBV7-9 and J usage is TRBJ2-7; 13 positions match TRBD2. This CDR3 region has 16 residues. The germline V gene has CDR1 SEHNR and CDR2 FQNEAQ (reference sequence). The trim removed 5 bases at V and 6 bases at J, leaving 10 bases unmatched. CDR3 sequence: CASSPRWTSGRGEQYF. DNA for the CDR3: TGTGCCAGCAGCCCCAGGTGGACTAGCGGGAGAGGCGAGCAGTACTTC.

With respect to this clone: At one end, the junction sequence differs from germline, possibly due to a read error. The chain employs TRBV18 and TRBJ1-1; 8 nucleotides match TRBD1. Germline V gene sequence: CDR1 KGHSH, CDR2 LQKENI. The CDR3 contains 15 residues. CDR3 DNA sequence: TGTGCCAGCTCACCACCGGACAGGGAGAACGCTGAAGCTTTCTTT. Its translation: CASSPPDRENAEAFF. The complete variable domain, with remaining parts taken from reference TRBV18 and TRBJ1-1, reads NAGVMQNPRHLVRRRGQEARLRCSPMKGHSHVYWYRQLPEEGLKFMVYLQKENIIDESGMPKERFSAEFPKEGPSILRIQQVVRGDSAAYFCASSPPDRENAEAFFGQGTRLTVV.

The chain links TRBV5-6 to TRBJ1-4, with a tentative D call TRBD1 (6 bases). The CDR3 runs 15 residues. Trimming took 2 bases from V and 8 from J, leaving 16 bases between them. The V gene's germline CDR1 is SGHDT and CDR2 YYEEEE. The CDR3 nucleotides are TGTGCCAGCAGCTTACAGGGTTCTGGTTTGGAAAAACTGTTTTTT. Its protein is CASSLQGSGLEKLFF.

This chain uses TRBV28 with TRBJ2-7, with 10 positions matching TRBD1. The CDR3 runs 15 residues. Germline V gene sequence: CDR1 MDHEN, CDR2 SYDVKM. V dropped 4 bases and J dropped 0; count of bases not matched to a gene: 3. The CDR3, as DNA: TGTGCCAGCAGTTCCGGGACAGGGGCCTCCTACGAGCAGTACTTC. Translating gives CASSSGTGASYEQYF.

On this clone itself: At the DNA level, this CDR3 is encoded by other sequences in the same sample as well. This sequence joins TRBV28 and TRBJ1-6, with unresolved D. Trimming took off 3 bases at V and 0 bases at J, with 6 bases between the two ends. The germline V gene has CDR1 MDHEN and CDR2 SYDVKM. The CDR3 runs 15 residues. The CDR3 bases are TGTGCCAGCAGTTTCGAGAGCTCCTATAATTCACCCCTCCACTTT. Protein: CASSFESSYNSPLHF.